In its sample, the clone carrying this T cell receptor beta chain was seen many times. Its antigen remains unidentified. It was RNA transcripts that yielded the amplified TCR beta CDR3 regions. Initially, a first-round RT-PCR of the TCR CDR3 employed the HTBI primer set. TCRdb re-analysed the multiplex PCR reads in MiXCR, keeping a single row per CDR3 protein. In the table there are fewer than 550,000 distinct CDR3 sequences, about a sixth of which are singletons. With a duration under 2 months, the hyperthyroidism was newly diagnosed in patients aged 18 to 65. Orbital computed tomography, thyroid ultrasound, serum thyroxine and TRAb, and clinical symptoms together informed the diagnoses. The trim removed 2 bases at V and 4 bases at J, leaving 8 bases unmatched. Looked up from germline, CDR1 is SNHLY and CDR2 is FYNNEI. This CDR3 region has 16 residues. The source of the sample is a study of T cells in Graves' hyperthyroidism and ophthalmopathy. General study findings and limits: Most expanded thyroid clonotypes above 0.001 recurred in blood.

This TCR was recovered from a woman aged 18 to 35 with Graves' hyperthyroidism. Sequencing used blood. This chain uses TRBV2 with TRBJ1-3; 7 nucleotides agree with TRBD1. The CDR3 loop reads CASSETGVLLGNTIYF. In DNA form, the CDR3 reads TGTGCCAGCAGTGAAACAGGGGTCCTCTTGGGAAACACCATATATTTT.